This T cell receptor (beta chain) was identified during a study of CD4 T cells in relation to SARS-CoV-2 and coronaviruses. Study context: No peptide or an HIV-1 Nef peptide pool served as negative control. General study findings and limits: In roughly 60% of donors, memory CD4+ clonotypes crossrecognized SARS-CoV-2 and at least one common cold coronavirus spike. Compared with monoreactive clones, crossreactive clones showed significantly weaker SARS-CoV-2 expansion.

Unexposed donor CD4+ T cells date from 2011-2018, before the COVID-19 pandemic. The cells were cultured for 10 days before CD4+ T cells were isolated. As cell numbers allowed, unexposed-donor CD4+ T cells faced SARS-CoV-2 S/N and four cold-coronavirus spikes. Germline V gives CDR1 LNHDA, CDR2 SQIVND (reference sequence). V shed 5 bases and J shed 4 bases, with 6 bases lying between them. The CDR3 is 12 amino acids. The protocol was immunoSEQ multiplex PCR, while the TCRdb copy is restricted to in-frame clones and leaves out a portion. This repertoire shows roughly 12,000 clones, about 78% found once; its top ten account for less than 15%. About this clone: The antigen is not known.

The TCR sequence derives from a human donor in good health. The chain carries TRBV19 and TRBJ1-5; D gene uncertain. Sequencing input: CD4+ T cells from PBMCs, cultured in vitro. DNA of the CDR3: TGTGCCAGTAGTCCACTAAATCAGCCCCAGCATTTT. Protein sequence: CASSPLNQPQHF.